Following are 12 T cell receptor beta chains from one sample sequenced in a study of STAT5B mutations in CD4+ large granular lymphocyte leukemia. Profiling relied on immunoSEQ multiplex PCR, and the TCRdb table lists in-frame clones only, not all of them. Of approximately 49,000 clones in the sample, roughly three quarters were seen once. Sequenced material: CD4+ T cells from blood buffy coats. All receptors derive from a human donor in good health.

This rearrangement joins TRBV7-2 to TRBJ2-7, with TRBD1 identical over 7 bases. Germline CDR1 reads SGHTA; CDR2 reads FQGNSA. V gave up 5 bases and J gave up 0 bases; unmatched junction bases: 4. This CDR3 is built from 14 residues. The CDR3 DNA is TGTGCCAGCAGCCAGGGACAGCACTCCTACGAGCAGTACTTC. Residues: CASSQGQHSYEQYF. Together with reference TRBV7-2 and TRBJ2-7, the CDR3 gives the full variable domain: GAGVSQSPSNKVTEKGKDVELRCDPISGHTALYWYRQSLGQGLEFLIYFQGNSAPDKSGLPSDRFSAERTGGSVSTLTIQRTQQEDSAVYLCASSQGQHSYEQYFGPGTRLTVT.

This chain links TRBV10-3 with TRBJ2-5; 11 bases match TRBD2. The CDR3 has 15 residues. Looked up from germline, CDR1 is ENHRY and CDR2 is SYGVKD. J gave up 3 bases and V 3 bases, and 3 bases lay outside the gene matches. The CDR3 reads CAISDLAGGEETQYF. In DNA, the CDR3 is TGTGCCATCAGTGACTTAGCGGGGGGGGAAGAGACCCAGTACTTC.

This chain connects TRBV7-8 to TRBJ2-5; D unclear. Trimming left V 5 bases short and J 2 bases short, with 9 bases between. From germline, CDR1 is SGHVS and CDR2 FQNEAQ. This CDR3 has 13 residues. The CDR3 DNA follows: TGTGCCAGCAGCCTGACTGAACAAGAGACCCAGTACTTC. Amino acids: CASSLTEQETQYF.

The gene calls are TRBV10-3 and TRBJ2-5; D perhaps matches TRBD1 (6 bases). The length of the CDR3 is 16 residues. Trimming cost V 4 bases and J 1 base, with 16 bases left between them. Germline V lookup: CDR1 ENHRY, CDR2 SYGVKD. The CDR3 coding sequence is TGTGCCATCAGTGTGTCACAGGGAATCGCCCAAGAGACCCAGTACTTC. Encoded protein: CAISVSQGIAQETQYF.

The chain links TRBV6-6 to TRBJ2-4, with a possible D match to TRBD2 (5 bases). This CDR3 is 14 amino acids long. Looked up from germline, CDR1 is MNHNY and CDR2 is SVGAGI (reference sequence). The V gene lost 2 bases and the J gene lost 0 bases, with 5 bases spanning the gap. For the CDR3, the DNA is TGTGCCAGCAGTTACGGACTAGCCAAAAACATTCAGTACTTC. Its translation is CASSYGLAKNIQYF.

This clone has just a few counts. This chain uses TRBV11-2 with TRBJ1-1; unclear D gene. The CDR3 consists of 13 residues. V was shortened by 3 bases and J by 1 base, with 6 bases between the two germline ends. Germline V lookup: CDR1 SGHAT, CDR2 FQNNGV. The CDR3 region is CASSFNPNTEAFF. As DNA, the CDR3 is TGTGCCAGCAGCTTTAACCCGAACACTGAAGCTTTCTTT.

The CDR3 here is CASTLTGTYEQYV. DNA of the CDR3: TGTGCCAGCACTCTGACAGGGACCTACGAGCAGTACGTC. The V and J genes are TRBV28 and TRBJ2-7; 7 positions match TRBD1. Germline V gene sequence: CDR1 MDHEN, CDR2 SYDVKM. CDR3 length: 13 residues. V lost 7 bases to trimming and J lost 2 bases; unmatched junction nucleotides: 5.

This rearrangement joins TRBV7-2 to TRBJ2-7; 7 bases agree with TRBD1. V was clipped by 1 base and J by 2 bases; unmatched bases: 5. Germline V lookup: CDR1 SGHTA, CDR2 FQGNSA. This CDR3 region has 15 residues. The DNA for the CDR3 is TGTGCCAGCAGCTTAGGGCAGGGGGAAACCTACGAGCAGTACTTC. The encoded protein is CASSLGQGETYEQYF.

The rearrangement joins TRBV7-2 to TRBJ1-2; 8 bases are shared with TRBD1. CDR1 is SGHTA and CDR2 is FQGNSA in the germline V gene. Trimming removed 3 bases from V and 4 bases from J; junction bases left unmatched: 7. This CDR3 is 15 amino acids long. The CDR3: CASSLTGEGIYGYTF. CDR3 sequence (DNA): TGTGCCAGCAGCTTGACAGGGGAAGGGATCTATGGCTACACCTTC.

This clone was seen only once. The rearrangement uses TRBV27 and TRBJ2-6; D is unclear. The V end was cut by 1 base, the J end by 2 bases, with 9 bases between. The CDR3 has 16 residues. Per the germline V gene, CDR1 is MNHEY and CDR2 is SMNVEV (reference sequence). CDR3 loop: CASSLYGSPGANVLTF. CDR3 nucleotides: TGTGCCAGCAGTTTATACGGGTCCCCTGGGGCCAACGTCCTGACTTTC.

This clone was detected once. V gene TRBV7-9 combines with J gene TRBJ1-2; TRBD1 aligns across 7 bases. From germline, CDR1 is SEHNR and CDR2 FQNEAQ (reference sequence). The CDR3 is 14 amino acids. V trimming: 5 bases; J trimming: 3 bases; junction bases outside the gene matches: 6. CDR3 sequence: CASSPTGTDYGYTF. The CDR3 DNA is TGTGCCAGCAGCCCGACAGGGACGGACTATGGCTACACCTTC.

The chain carries TRBV4-1 and TRBJ2-7, with 9 bases identical to TRBD1. The germline gives CDR1 MGHRA, CDR2 YSYEKL. V shed 0 bases, J shed 4 bases, and the junction held 10 bases outside the gene matches. This CDR3 comprises 17 residues. The CDR3 region is CASSQDVDRDRDYEQYF. The CDR3 DNA is TGCGCCAGCAGCCAAGACGTCGACCGGGACAGGGATTACGAGCAGTACTTC.